Included here is one T cell receptor (beta chain) sequence, with context. As yet, its antigen is unknown. The PCR contained 60 Vbeta and 13 Jbeta primers. Here immunoSEQ multiplex PCR was the method, and the copy in TCRdb shows in-frame clones only, minus some. This sample has more than 140,000 clones, with approximately 78% found just once. The record originates from a study of cytomegalovirus exposure and HLA in healthy donors. The overall study: Drawn from HLA-typed donors, some 80 million unique TCRs were held in an early data release.

Study-level points and caveats: Using a false discovery rate of 0.05, a later analysis showed that around 16,000 TCR beta sequences were associated with HLA alleles.

V shed 6 bases and J shed 3 bases, with 23 bases lying between them. Germline CDR1 reads MGHDK; CDR2 reads SYGVNS. The CDR3 is 17 amino acids. The chain joins TRBV25-1 to TRBJ2-5; no clear D. The specimen was PBMCs. The source of this sequence is a man younger than 35 in good health and CMV-seropositive. The CDR3 DNA is TGTGCCAGCAGCCGAGAGATACGGCCAGAGGAGAAAGAGACCCAGTACTTC. As protein: CASSREIRPEEKETQYF.